The rows below give T cell receptor beta chains drawn from one sample of a study of cytomegalovirus exposure and HLA in healthy donors. Only in-frame clones appear in the TCRdb table, and some are missing; sequencing was by immunoSEQ multiplex PCR. The profile shows around 100,000 clones, under 85% of them singletons. Sample: PBMCs. Source of these receptors: a woman aged 40-49 years in good health and CMV-seropositive. Each CDR3 is given with its conserved first and last residue. A D gene is named only where the DNA matches it firmly. Size is stated for part of the rows, as once, few or many counts, or as a class when the clone is expanded.

d_gene,j_gene,v_gene,abundance,CDR3aa,CDR3nt
TRBD2,TRBJ2-1,TRBV27,.,CASSKRGTSGWDEQFF,TGTGCCAGCAGTAAGAGGGGGACTAGCGGATGGGATGAGCAGTTCTTC
TRBD1,TRBJ1-2,TRBV6-1,once,CASSAFPGTGRYGYTF,TGTGCCAGCAGTGCCTTCCCCGGGACAGGGAGATATGGCTACACCTTC
TRBD1,TRBJ1-5,TRBV27,.,CASSPGQGAKMNQPQHF,TGTGCCAGCAGTCCCGGACAGGGGGCTAAAATGAATCAGCCCCAGCATTTT
TRBD2,TRBJ2-7,TRBV29-1,.,CSATFSGRGYEQYF,TGCAGCGCAACCTTTAGCGGGAGGGGCTACGAGCAGTACTTC
.,TRBJ2-7,TRBV7-9,.,CASSFLSGVSYEQYF,TGTGCCAGCAGCTTCCTTTCGGGAGTCTCCTACGAGCAGTACTTC
.,TRBJ2-1,TRBV25-1,few,CASSGATVLEQFF,TGTGCCAGCAGTGGAGCCACCGTGTTGGAGCAGTTCTTC
TRBD1,TRBJ2-3,TRBV4-2,.,CASSHRDRDSTDTQYF,TGTGCCAGCAGCCACCGAGACAGGGATAGCACAGATACGCAGTATTTT
.,TRBJ2-1,TRBV5-6,.,CASSLSPGATYNEQFF,TGTGCCAGCAGCTTGTCGCCGGGAGCGACCTACAATGAGCAGTTCTTC
TRBD1,TRBJ1-2,TRBV7-9,.,CASSVGQGSVGYTF,TGTGCCAGCAGCGTCGGACAGGGCAGCGTTGGCTACACCTTC
TRBD2,TRBJ2-2,TRBV7-3,few,CASSQRGLASNTGELFF,TGTGCCAGCAGCCAACGAGGACTAGCGTCGAACACCGGGGAGCTGTTTTTT
TRBD1,TRBJ1-2,TRBV5-1,few,CASSLAGTANYGYTF,TGCGCCAGCAGCTTGGCGGGGACAGCTAACTATGGCTACACCTTC
.,TRBJ1-1,TRBV5-1,.,CASSYRELDTEAFF,TGCGCCAGCAGCTACAGGGAGTTAGACACTGAAGCTTTCTTT
TRBD2,TRBJ2-3,TRBV5-1,.,CASAGGGSTDTQYF,TGCGCCAGCGCGGGGGGCGGGAGCACAGATACGCAGTATTTT
.,TRBJ1-1,TRBV1,.,CTSSQGSPTRRGGTEAFF,TGCACCAGCAGCCAAGGTTCCCCCACAAGGAGGGGAGGCACTGAAGCTTTCTTT
TRBD2,TRBJ2-3,TRBV19,.,CASSIDGRAPDTQYF,TGTGCCAGTAGTATAGACGGGAGGGCCCCAGATACGCAGTATTTT
.,TRBJ2-5,TRBV9,.,CASSVGSSSWETQYF,TGTGCCAGCAGCGTAGGATCATCGAGTTGGGAGACCCAGTACTTC
.,TRBJ2-1,TRBV10-3,once,CAIDSGWGNEQFF,TGTGCCATCGATTCGGGATGGGGCAATGAGCAGTTCTTC
TRBD1,TRBJ1-1,TRBV5-5,.,CASSLGTGVDTEAFF,TGTGCCAGCAGCTTGGGAACAGGGGTGGACACTGAAGCTTTCTTT
TRBD1,TRBJ2-2,TRBV2,.,CASRFGQVAGELFF,TGTGCCAGCAGATTCGGACAGGTCGCCGGGGAGCTGTTTTTT
TRBD2,TRBJ2-1,TRBV19,.,CASSIDLGAGGSNEQFF,TGTGCCAGTAGTATAGATCTCGGAGCGGGAGGGAGCAATGAGCAGTTCTTC
TRBD2,TRBJ2-3,TRBV6-1,few,CASEGVAGRSDTQYF,TGTGCCAGCGAAGGGGTAGCGGGAAGGTCAGATACGCAGTATTTT
.,TRBJ2-3,TRBV4-1,.,CASSQGAMSTDTQYF,TGCGCCAGCAGCCAAGGGGCGATGAGCACAGATACGCAGTATTTT
TRBD1,TRBJ2-1,TRBV7-3,.,CASSLTSGGAFNEQFF,TGTGCCAGCAGCTTAACCTCAGGGGGCGCATTCAATGAGCAGTTCTTC
.,TRBJ2-7,TRBV2,once,CASIRAREQYF,TGTGCCAGCATCAGGGCTCGCGAGCAGTACTTC
TRBD1,TRBJ1-3,TRBV4-1,.,CASSPGTGRGNTIYF,TGCGCCAGCAGCCCCGGGACAGGGAGGGGAAACACCATATATTTT
TRBD2,TRBJ2-7,TRBV4-2,.,CASSQGRAAGTSGNPYEQYF,TGTGCCAGCAGCCAAGGTAGGGCCGCCGGGACTAGCGGGAATCCCTACGAGCAGTACTTC
.,TRBJ1-1,TRBV6-1,.,CASSGTDPEAFF,TGTGCCAGCAGTGGGACAGACCCTGAAGCTTTCTTT
TRBD2,TRBJ2-5,TRBV6-7,.,CASSYSTGLAKETQYF,TGTGCCAGCAGTTACTCGACGGGACTAGCGAAAGAGACCCAGTACTTC
.,TRBJ1-1,TRBV6-1,.,CASASETEAFF,TGTGCCAGCGCCTCTGAGACTGAAGCTTTCTTT
.,TRBJ1-2,TRBV28,.,CASSSRGGYTF,TGTGCCAGCAGTTCCAGGGGAGGCTACACCTTC
.,TRBJ1-5,TRBV5-4,.,CASSRGIFQIKPQHF,TGTGCCAGCAGCCGGGGGATCTTTCAGATCAAGCCCCAGCATTTT
.,TRBJ2-3,TRBV6-1,few,CASSIVRPTDTQYF,TGTGCCAGCAGCATAGTGAGGCCCACAGATACGCAGTATTTT
.,TRBJ1-2,TRBV9,.,CASSVSDNYGYTF,TGTGCCAGCAGTGTGAGTGATAACTATGGCTACACCTTC
TRBD1,TRBJ2-2,TRBV9,.,CASSPTDRAWELFF,TGTGCCAGCAGCCCCACGGACAGGGCATGGGAGCTGTTTTTT
TRBD2,TRBJ2-2,TRBV2,.,CASWGGTGELFF,TGTGCCAGCTGGGGGGGGACCGGGGAGCTGTTTTTT
.,TRBJ2-5,TRBV11-3,.,CASSRQETQYF,TGTGCCAGCAGTCGCCAAGAGACCCAGTACTTC
TRBD2,TRBJ2-7,TRBV5-1,once,CASSLEGGGGHEQYF,TGCGCCAGCAGCTTGGAAGGCGGGGGTGGCCACGAGCAGTACTTC
TRBD2,TRBJ2-1,TRBV7-8,.,CASSPRTSVSSYNEQFF,TGTGCCAGCAGCCCTAGGACTAGCGTAAGCTCCTACAATGAGCAGTTCTTC
TRBD1,TRBJ1-4,TRBV10-3,.,CAISDAQGDEKLFF,TGTGCCATCAGTGACGCACAGGGGGACGAAAAACTGTTTTTT
TRBD1,TRBJ2-2,TRBV9,few,CASSRQGPNTGELFF,TGTGCCAGCAGTAGACAGGGACCAAACACCGGGGAGCTGTTTTTT
TRBD2,TRBJ2-3,TRBV7-9,.,CASSRRGVRDTQYF,TGTGCCAGCAGCAGACGGGGGGTAAGGGATACGCAGTATTTT
.,TRBJ2-5,TRBV2,.,CASRRHTGSKAETQYF,TGTGCCAGCAGGAGGCACACCGGGTCAAAGGCAGAGACCCAGTACTTC
.,TRBJ1-1,TRBV19,.,CASSIVVAGNTEAFF,TGTGCCAGTAGTATAGTGGTCGCGGGAAACACTGAAGCTTTCTTT
.,TRBJ2-1,TRBV11-2,once,CASSRGSGHNEQFF,TGTGCCAGCTCCCGAGGGAGCGGCCACAATGAGCAGTTCTTC
.,TRBJ1-2,TRBV18,.,CASSPQTGNYGYTF,TGTGCCAGCTCTCCACAAACAGGGAACTATGGCTACACCTTC
TRBD2,TRBJ2-1,TRBV27,.,CATLKLAGGAYNEQFF,TGTGCCACCCTCAAGCTAGCGGGAGGGGCCTACAATGAGCAGTTCTTC
.,TRBJ2-3,TRBV28,.,CASSLGLGGTQYF,TGTGCCAGCAGTTTGGGCCTGGGAGGTACGCAGTATTTT
.,TRBJ2-5,TRBV7-9,.,CASSPAAIGETQYF,TGTGCCAGCAGCCCAGCGGCCATCGGGGAGACCCAGTACTTC
TRBD1,TRBJ1-5,TRBV5-6,.,CASSLSQGAWQPQHF,TGTGCCAGCAGCTTGAGTCAGGGGGCCTGGCAGCCCCAGCATTTT
TRBD2,TRBJ2-7,TRBV28,.,CATQTSGPYEQYF,TGTGCCACCCAGACTAGCGGGCCCTACGAGCAGTACTTC
.,TRBJ1-4,TRBV10-3,.,CAISESTETNEKLFF,TGTGCCATCAGTGAGTCGACAGAAACTAATGAAAAACTGTTTTTT
TRBD1,TRBJ1-6,TRBV6-1,.,CASSEGQGNSPLHF,TGTGCCAGCAGTGAGGGACAGGGAAATTCACCCCTCCACTTT
.,TRBJ2-5,TRBV11-2,.,CASSPVWGRVGETQYF,TGTGCCAGCAGCCCCGTCTGGGGCAGGGTGGGAGAGACCCAGTACTTC
TRBD2,TRBJ2-7,TRBV15,once,CATPHRIAGGLDEQYF,TGTGCCACCCCACACCGGATAGCGGGGGGTCTGGACGAGCAGTACTTC
.,TRBJ2-7,TRBV2,.,CASRDSSYEQYF,TGTGCCAGCAGGGACAGCTCCTACGAGCAGTACTTC
TRBD2,TRBJ2-3,TRBV15,.,CATSRSLAGELDTQYF,TGTGCCACCAGCAGAAGTTTAGCGGGGGAGCTAGATACGCAGTATTTT
TRBD1,TRBJ1-1,TRBV11-2,.,CASSFTGGADTEAFF,TGTGCCAGCAGCTTTACAGGGGGCGCGGACACTGAAGCTTTCTTT
.,TRBJ1-1,TRBV9,.,CASSVAVGGEAFF,TGTGCCAGCAGCGTAGCCGTCGGCGGTGAAGCTTTCTTT
.,TRBJ1-5,TRBV2,.,CASSEAQGPQHF,TGTGCCAGCAGTGAAGCGCAGGGGCCCCAGCATTTT